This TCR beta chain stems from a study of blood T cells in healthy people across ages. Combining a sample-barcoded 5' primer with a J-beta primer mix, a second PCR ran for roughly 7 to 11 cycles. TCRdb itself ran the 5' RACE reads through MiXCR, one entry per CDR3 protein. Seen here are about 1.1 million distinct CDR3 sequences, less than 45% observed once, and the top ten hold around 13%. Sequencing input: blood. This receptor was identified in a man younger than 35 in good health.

As DNA, the CDR3 is TGTGCCAGCAGCTTAGCAGTGAGCACTGAAGCTTTCTTT. Encoded protein: CASSLAVSTEAFF. The V and J genes are TRBV7-2 and TRBJ1-1; D not certain. This CDR3 has 13 amino acids. V gave up 0 bases and J gave up 4 bases, with 6 bases separating them. Germline V gene data show CDR1 as SGHTA and CDR2 as FQGNSA.